Below, 20 T cell receptor beta chains from the same sample are listed, as sequenced in a study of tumor-infiltrating lymphocytes in primary liver carcinoma. Both RNA and DNA were isolated together from roughly 20-30 mg of bulk tissue that had not been sorted. Researchers generated TCR beta cDNA from 500 ng of total RNA, relying on a constant-region primer. Employing slightly modified ARM-PCR, three nested multiplex PCR rounds were run, and these gave rise to the TCR beta libraries. The study ran its first two PCR rounds for approximately 10 cycles each, using TRBV1-TRBV30 forward primers and a C-beta reverse primer. TCRdb fed the multiplex PCR reads into MiXCR, producing one record per CDR3 protein. The profile shows approximately 120,000 distinct CDR3 sequences, approximately 64% of them singletons. The sequenced material came from liver tumor tissue from sampling region 3. Subset of the sample: tumor region T3, left-lateral pole. The receptors shown here come from a woman aged 60 to 75 with primary liver carcinoma and hepatitis B virus infection.

The sample holds many counts of this clonotype. The rearrangement joins TRBV12-3 or TRBV12-4 to TRBJ2-1; D gene ambiguous. Trimming took off 5 bases at V and 10 bases at J, with 9 bases between the two ends. CDR3 length equals 11 residues. The CDR3 coding sequence is TGTGCCAGCAGTCTAACTGGGGAGCAGTTCTTC. It yields the protein CASSLTGEQFF.

A remark on this clonotype: This may come from a read error, since a much larger clone is one base off. The chain recombines TRBV5-4 with TRBJ2-3; D is possibly TRBD2 (5 bases). This CDR3 region has 16 residues. V lost 0 bases and J 4 bases, leaving 15 bases between the germline ends. Germline values: CDR1 SGHNT, CDR2 YYREEE (reference sequence). The DNA of the CDR3 is TGTGCCAGCAGCTTGGAAGTGGGAGTGGTAGCAGATACGCAGTATTTT. Translating gives CASSLEVGVVADTQYF.

This clonotype was recorded at least ten times. The CDR3 here is CSVQGRGTGELFF. DNA of the CDR3: TGCAGCGTGCAGGGCCGGGGGACCGGGGAGCTGTTTTTT. The V call is TRBV29-1, the J call TRBJ2-2; weak D call: TRBD2 (6 bases). This CDR3 is 13 amino acids long. Germline CDR1 and CDR2: SQVTM and ANQGSEA. V was pared by 6 bases and J by 5 bases, with 13 bases between.

Turning to this clonotype: A read error may account for a junction end that differs from germline. The genes are TRBV11-1 and TRBJ2-5; D call uncertain. There are 13 residues in the CDR3. Germline V lookup: CDR1 SGHAT, CDR2 FQDESV (reference sequence). The CDR3 is CASSLAIQEAQYF. In DNA form, the CDR3 reads TGTGCCAGCAGTTTAGCTATCCAAGAGGCCCAGTACTTC.

This clonotype has only a few counts. As the CDR3 is not closed by the conserved phenylalanine or tryptophan, this likely results from a read error. The chain links TRBV6-2 or TRBV6-3 to TRBJ2-3; D gene unclear. V shed 2 bases and J shed 11 bases, with 20 bases lying between them. There are 15 residues in the CDR3. Germline V gives CDR1 MNHEY, CDR2 SVGEGT. The chain's CDR3 is CASSYAETRTDVQYS. CDR3 coding DNA: TGTGCCAGCAGTTACGCGGAAACCCGCACAGATGTGCAGTATTCT.

This clonotype has just one count. A junction end diverges from the germline sequence, so it may reflect a read error. The rearrangement links TRBV11-2 to TRBJ2-2; 9 bases are a match to TRBD1. The germline V gene encodes CDR1 SGHAT and CDR2 FQNNGV. The CDR3 sequence is 16 residues long. Written as DNA, the CDR3 is TGTGTCAGCAGCCGAGCAACAGGGGGCAATACCGGGAAGCTGTTTTTT. Translating it yields CVSSRATGGNTGKLFF.

Points on this clonotype: Without the conserved terminal phenylalanine or tryptophan, this CDR3 likely stems from a read error. V and J are TRBV6-5 and TRBJ2-7; TRBD2 aligns across 7 bases. This CDR3 spans 18 amino acids. Germline CDR1 reads MNHEY; CDR2 reads SVGAGI. The V segment lost 0 bases and the J segment 3 bases; nucleotides outside the gene matches: 14. The CDR3 DNA reads as TGTGCCAGCAGTTACTCTCGGGGAGGCCGAGGACTAGGCTACGAGCAGTACCTC. Protein sequence: CASSYSRGGRGLGYEQYL.

Concerning this clonotype: Since a much larger clone is just one base distant, this may be a read error. The gene calls are TRBV14 and TRBJ2-1; 8 bases agree with TRBD2. The germline V gene has CDR1 SGHDN and CDR2 FVKESK. The length of the CDR3 is 18 residues. In DNA, the CDR3 is TGTGCCAACAGCCAAGAAAGGCAGGGGACTAGAGCCTACAATGAGCAGTTCTTC. It yields the protein CANSQERQGTRAYNEQFF.

V is TRBV12-3 or TRBV12-4 and J is TRBJ2-5; 9 bases match TRBD1. V shed 5 bases and J 8 bases; nucleotides not matched to a gene: 12. This CDR3 region has 15 residues. The CDR3 loop is CASSDAGTGLETQYF. For the CDR3, the DNA is TGTGCCAGCAGTGATGCCGGGACAGGGCTAGAAACCCAGTACTTC.

Turning to this clonotype: One junction end does not reproduce the germline sequence, and a read error may be involved. The gene calls are TRBV12-3 or TRBV12-4 and TRBJ1-1, with D maybe TRBD1 (5 bases). This CDR3 is 16 amino acids long. CDR3: CTSRRMGGGLNTEAFF. The CDR3 DNA reads as TGTACCAGCAGACGTATGGGGGGAGGGTTGAACACTGAAGCTTTCTTT.

This clonotype has a count of ten or more. CDR3 sequence: CASSQDRGMDIQYF. As DNA, the CDR3 is TGTGCCAGCAGCCAAGATAGGGGGATGGACATTCAGTACTTC. This chain links TRBV14 with TRBJ2-4; D might be TRBD1 (6 bases). V gave up 0 bases and J gave up 8 bases, with 11 bases separating them. CDR1 and CDR2 from the germline V gene are SGHDN and FVKESK. The CDR3 has 14 amino acids. Full variable domain (missing parts from reference TRBV14 and TRBJ2-4): EAGVTQFPSHSVIEKGQTVTLRCDPISGHDNLYWYRRVMGKEIKFLLHFVKESKQDESGMPNNRFLAERTGGTYSTLKVQPAELEDSGVYFCASSQDRGMDIQYFGAGTRLSVL.

This clonotype has only a few counts. A much larger clone differs by one base, so this may be a read error. This sequence joins TRBV6-6 and TRBJ1-3, with D maybe TRBD1 (5 bases). This CDR3 region has 15 residues. Germline values: CDR1 MNHNY, CDR2 SVGAGI (reference sequence). DNA of the CDR3: TGTGTCAGCAGTTGGGGGGACCACTCTGGAAACACCATATATTTT. Protein product: CVSSWGDHSGNTIYF.

A word on this clonotype: Germline is not matched at one junction end, which may reflect a read error. The V gene is TRBV5-1, the J gene TRBJ2-7, with D tentatively TRBD1 (6 bases). The CDR3 loop spans 15 amino acids. Germline V gene lookup returns CDR1 SGHRS and CDR2 YFSETQ. CDR3 coding DNA: TGCGCCAGCAGCTTAATTGGACAGATCTCCTACGTGCAGTACTTC. As protein: CASSLIGQISYVQYF.

As to this clonotype: This CDR3 fails to terminate in the conserved phenylalanine or tryptophan, so it likely reflects a read error. The DNA is left out, because the CDR3 cannot be placed on it with certainty; the CDR3 is given as TCRdb lists it. This chain joins TRBV29-1 and TRBJ1-6; the D call of TRBD1 is as the table states it, not checked on the DNA. The CDR3 spans 12 amino acids, including both terminal residues. Germline CDR1 reads SQVTM; CDR2 reads ANQGSEA. This CDR3 reads CSAGTEGSPIHI.

Turning to this clonotype: Because the CDR3's place on the DNA is in doubt, the DNA is left out and the CDR3 is given as listed by TCRdb. V is TRBV11-2 and J is TRBJ2-2; the tabulated D call, TRBD2, remains unverified against the DNA. The length of the CDR3 is 13 amino acids, counting both ends. Germline V gene sequence: CDR1 SGHAT, CDR2 FQNNGV. CDR3 sequence: CASSLDRTGSCFF.

In this sample, this clonotype turned up once. Since a much larger clone is just one base distant, this may be a read error. As the CDR3 is not closed by the conserved phenylalanine or tryptophan, this likely results from a read error. The chain links TRBV28 to TRBJ2-7; the D gene is possibly TRBD2 (5 bases). The CDR3 loop spans 15 amino acids. Germline lookup yields CDR1 MDHEN and CDR2 SYDVKM. Trimming left V 4 bases short and J 3 bases short, with 16 bases between. The CDR3 here is CASSSHARAHYEQYL. Here the CDR3 DNA reads TGTGCCAGCAGTTCCCACGCGAGGGCCCACTACGAGCAGTACCTC.

Details on this clonotype: The junction and the germline gene differ at one end; a read error may be behind it. The V gene is TRBV12-3 or TRBV12-4, the J gene TRBJ1-1; D is possibly TRBD1 (6 bases). The CDR3 is 12 residues long. The DNA of the CDR3 is TGTGCCAGCAGTTTATCGGGGGGCAAGGCCGTCTTT. It translates to CASSLSGGKAVF.

The V call is TRBV23-1, the J call TRBJ2-1; a weak D match, TRBD2 (6 bases). TRBV23-1 is an open reading frame whose function is uncertain. The CDR3 consists of 17 residues. V was trimmed by 2 bases and J by 2 bases, leaving 16 bases between them. The CDR3 is CASSQANGGTPYNEQFF. CDR3 DNA: TGCGCCAGCAGTCAAGCCAATGGCGGGACCCCCTACAATGAGCAGTTCTTC.

In regard to this clonotype: Given a much more abundant clone one base away, this may be a read error. The chain carries TRBV4-1 and TRBJ1-2; D may be TRBD1 (5 bases). The CDR3 runs to 16 residues. Germline CDR1 and CDR2: MGHRA and YSYEKL. The CDR3 nucleotides are TGCGCCAGCATCCAAGACCAGGGCTCCTCGACCTATGGCTACACCTTC. Its protein is CASIQDQGSSTYGYTF.

The table lists this clonotype with many counts. J is TRBJ1-5 and V is TRBV6-1; maybe TRBD1 (6 bases). This CDR3 has 14 amino acids. The ends were cut back, 7 bases at V and 3 bases at J, with 13 bases in the middle. Germline V gene sequence: CDR1 MNHNS, CDR2 SASEGT. Here the CDR3 DNA reads TGTGCCAGCACCCTCGACAGGCTCAATCAGCCCCAGCATTTT. It translates to CASTLDRLNQPQHF.